One and the same sample provided the 30 T cell receptor beta chains below, sequenced in a study of a mutant IDH1 vaccine in newly diagnosed glioma. Time point defined: week 23, last vaccination. A 20-mer mutant IDH1 peptide at 300 ug was injected subcutaneously with topical imiquimod. The data were produced by immunoSEQ multiplex PCR, yet TCRdb's version contains in-frame clones alone and is incomplete. Of just over 80,000 clones in the sample, around 85% were seen once. These receptors lack a known antigen. Here the sequenced sample was PBMCs, taken from a glioma patient whose treatment included an IDH1 peptide vaccine. These receptors were collected from a man in his thirties or forties with glioma. Some clones in this sample may be carry-over from other donors' samples.

This clone appeared a few times. The V and J genes are TRBV11-2 and TRBJ2-1, with D possibly matching TRBD1 (6 bases). V was pared by 4 bases and J by 9 bases, with 13 bases between. Germline lookup yields CDR1 SGHAT and CDR2 FQNNGV. The CDR3 loop spans 13 amino acids. The CDR3 here is CASSSGQGFEQFF. DNA for the CDR3: TGTGCCAGCAGCTCGGGCCAGGGGTTTGAGCAGTTCTTC.

The chain employs TRBV7-9 and TRBJ1-1, with D hard to call. Germline V gene lookup returns CDR1 SEHNR and CDR2 FQNEAQ (reference sequence). Deletions cut 1 base from V and 5 bases from J, with 11 bases between. The CDR3 runs to 14 residues. The CDR3 DNA follows: TGTGCCAGCAGCTTAGGGGCCGCGGGGACTGAAGCTTTCTTT. Protein: CASSLGAAGTEAFF. Full variable domain (outside the CDR3, taken from reference TRBV7-9 and TRBJ1-1): DTGVSQNPRHKITKRGQNVTFRCDPISEHNRLYWYRQTLGQGPEFLTYFQNEAQLEKSRLLSDRFSAERPKGSFSTLEIQRTEQGDSAMYLCASSLGAAGTEAFFGQGTRLTVV.

CDR3 protein: CASSFGSYNEQFF. In DNA form, the CDR3 reads TGCGCCAGCAGCTTCGGCTCCTACAATGAGCAGTTCTTC. This sequence joins TRBV5-1 and TRBJ2-1; no firm D call. The CDR3 sequence is 13 residues long. CDR1 is SGHRS and CDR2 is YFSETQ in the germline V gene. V was cut by 2 bases and J by 0 bases, with 3 bases left in between.

The chain employs TRBV28 and TRBJ2-7; D may be TRBD1 or TRBD2 (5 bases each). V was pared by 6 bases and J by 4 bases, with 19 bases between. This CDR3 comprises 15 residues. Germline V lookup: CDR1 MDHEN, CDR2 SYDVKM. CDR3 in DNA: TGTGCCAGCAGGCCCATCGTTGTGGGGACGTACGAGCAGTACTTC. This sequence encodes CASRPIVVGTYEQYF.

This chain connects TRBV7-9 to TRBJ2-7; 7 bases map to TRBD2. Losses at the gene ends were 0 bases for V and 7 bases for J; bases not matched to a gene: 9. Germline V gene data show CDR1 as SEHNR and CDR2 as FQNEAQ (reference sequence). The CDR3 covers 15 residues. The CDR3 here is CASSLAFAGDREQYF. The CDR3 DNA sequence: TGTGCCAGCAGCTTAGCGTTTGCGGGAGATCGAGAGCAGTACTTC.

This chain links TRBV7-6 with TRBJ2-6, with D hard to call. V was shortened by 5 bases and J by 10 bases, with 12 bases between the two germline ends. This CDR3 has 13 residues. Germline V gene data show CDR1 as SGHVS and CDR2 as FNYEAQ. CDR3 sequence reads: CASSPILSNVLTF. The CDR3, as DNA: TGTGCCAGCAGCCCTATCCTCTCGAACGTCCTGACTTTC.

This clone showed up just a few times. The chain employs TRBV18 and TRBJ1-1; TRBD1 is a possible D gene (6 bases). Deletions cut 1 base from V and 3 bases from J, with 9 bases between. The CDR3 consists of 14 residues. Germline V gene lookup returns CDR1 KGHSH and CDR2 LQKENI. CDR3 amino acids: CASSPQGGDTEAFF. Here the CDR3 DNA reads TGTGCCAGCTCACCACAGGGGGGGGACACTGAAGCTTTCTTT. Together with reference TRBV18 and TRBJ1-1, the CDR3 gives the full variable domain: NAGVMQNPRHLVRRRGQEARLRCSPMKGHSHVYWYRQLPEEGLKFMVYLQKENIIDESGMPKERFSAEFPKEGPSILRIQQVVRGDSAAYFCASSPQGGDTEAFFGQGTRLTVV.

The chain recombines TRBV30 with TRBJ1-2; no definite D call. The germline gives CDR1 GTSNPN, CDR2 SVGIG (reference sequence). The V end was cut by 1 base, the J end by 7 bases, with 13 bases between. This CDR3 is 13 amino acids long. The CDR3 DNA reads as TGTGCCTGGAGTGGTGGAGACCGACCTGGCTACACCTTC. Amino acid sequence: CAWSGGDRPGYTF.

V and J are TRBV28 and TRBJ2-4; a weak D match, TRBD2 (5 bases). V was cut by 6 bases and J by 8 bases, with 17 bases left in between. Looked up from germline, CDR1 is MDHEN and CDR2 is SYDVKM. The CDR3 contains 14 residues. CDR3 DNA sequence: TGTGCCAGCAGCCGAGGGTCATTGGGGTACATTCAGTACTTC. It translates to CASSRGSLGYIQYF.

This chain joins TRBV2 and TRBJ1-4; TRBD1 is a possible D gene (5 bases). The CDR3 has 15 amino acids. V shed 4 bases and J shed 8 bases, with 17 bases lying between them. CDR1 SNHLY and CDR2 FYNNEI come from the germline V gene. The CDR3 nucleotides are TGTGCCAGCAGTGCCCTGCAGGGAGATTTGGAAAAACTGTTTTTT. Its protein is CASSALQGDLEKLFF. The entire variable domain, with the rest obtained from reference TRBV2 and TRBJ1-4, is as follows: EPEVTQTPSHQVTQMGQEVILRCVPISNHLYFYWYRQILGQKVEFLVSFYNNEISEKSEIFDDQFSVERPDGSNFTLKIRSTKLEDSAMYFCASSALQGDLEKLFFGSGTQLSVL.

The chain couples TRBV13 to TRBJ1-2; D perhaps matches TRBD1 (5 bases). The V end lost 5 bases, the J end lost 4 bases, and 14 bases lay between the germline ends. There are 14 residues in the CDR3. CDR1 PRHDT and CDR2 FYEKMQ come from the germline V gene (reference sequence). DNA of the CDR3: TGTGCCAGCAGCGCGCGACAGACTTTCTATGGCTACACCTTC. Translated: CASSARQTFYGYTF.

The V and J genes are TRBV7-9 and TRBJ2-2; D call uncertain. The CDR3 has 11 residues. Trimming stripped 2 bases from V and 6 bases from J, with 1 base between. The germline V gene encodes CDR1 SEHNR and CDR2 FQNEAQ (reference sequence). This CDR3 is CASSLSGELFF. The CDR3 bases are TGTGCCAGCAGCTTATCCGGGGAGCTGTTTTTT.

This clone was seen a handful of times. Because the CDR3 is missing its conserved closing phenylalanine or tryptophan, this is likely a read error. The DNA is omitted, as the CDR3 cannot be located on it reliably, and the CDR3 follows TCRdb's listing. CDR3 region: CARSTGLR. This chain joins TRBV5-3 and TRBJ1-2. TRBV5-3 carries the ORF label, with uncertain function. Both ends counted, the CDR3 spans 8 residues.

This chain uses TRBV28 with TRBJ1-5; D ambiguous. The V and J ends lost 6 bases and 4 bases respectively, with 22 bases between them. This CDR3 comprises 17 residues. Germline V CDR1 and CDR2: MDHEN, SYDVKM. DNA of the CDR3: TGTGCCAGCAGACCTAGCCCCTTATTGAGAAGGAATCAGCCCCAGCATTTT. This translates into CASRPSPLLRRNQPQHF.

This sequence joins TRBV28 and TRBJ2-1, with 8 positions matching TRBD2. Germline V gives CDR1 MDHEN, CDR2 SYDVKM. The CDR3 length is 15 residues. The J segment lost 8 bases and the V segment lost 2 bases, leaving 8 bases of the junction unmatched. The CDR3 sequence is CASSLAGGLAHEQFF. The CDR3 DNA sequence: TGTGCCAGCAGTTTAGCGGGAGGCCTAGCACATGAGCAGTTCTTC.

The chain joins TRBV6-6 to TRBJ1-5; D remains unclear. CDR1 and CDR2 from the germline V gene are MNHNY and SVGAGI (reference sequence). This CDR3 has 13 amino acids. V was shortened by 6 bases and J by 0 bases, with 6 bases between the two germline ends. Here the CDR3 reads CASRQLSNQPQHF. The CDR3 nucleotides read TGTGCCAGCAGGCAACTTAGCAATCAGCCCCAGCATTTT.

This rearrangement joins TRBV5-4 to TRBJ1-3; no firm D call. Trimming removed 0 bases from V and 0 bases from J, with 7 bases in between. Germline V lookup: CDR1 SGHNT, CDR2 YYREEE (reference sequence). CDR3 size: 15 residues. In DNA, the CDR3 is TGTGCCAGCAGCTTGGGTCCGATCTCTGGAAACACCATATATTTT. Its protein is CASSLGPISGNTIYF. Based on the CDR3 plus reference TRBV5-4 and TRBJ1-3, the full variable domain is ETGVTQSPTHLIKTRGQQVTLRCSSQSGHNTVSWYQQALGQGPQFIFQYYREEENGRGNFPPRFSGLQFPNYSSELNVNALELDDSALYLCASSLGPISGNTIYFGEGSWLTVV.

This clone was observed once. The V call is TRBV19, the J call TRBJ1-6, with unresolved D. Trimming stripped 8 bases from V and 0 bases from J, with 8 bases between. Looked up from germline, CDR1 is LNHDA and CDR2 is SQIVND (reference sequence). The CDR3 has 14 residues. CDR3 in DNA: TGTGCCAGTTGTGATAACTCCTATAATTCACCCCTCCACTTT. It specifies CASCDNSYNSPLHF. The full variable domain, in which reference TRBV19 and TRBJ1-6 provide the parts outside the CDR3, is DGGITQSPKYLFRKEGQNVTLSCEQNLNHDAMYWYRQDPGQGLRLIYYSQIVNDFQKGDIAEGYSVSREKKESFPLTVTSAQKNPTAFYLCASCDNSYNSPLHFGNGTRLTVT.

J is TRBJ2-2 and V is TRBV7-6, with TRBD1 matching over 10 bases. The CDR3 is made up of 17 amino acids. With V trimmed by 0 bases and J by 10 bases, 11 bases remained unmatched. Germline CDR1 is SGHVS and CDR2 is FNYEAQ. CDR3 bases: TGTGCCAGCAGCTTAGCCCCCTGGGACAGGGGTTGGGAGGAGCTGTTTTTT. This translates into CASSLAPWDRGWEELFF.

This sequence joins TRBV5-1 and TRBJ2-1, with 9 positions matching TRBD2. Germline V gene sequence: CDR1 SGHRS, CDR2 YFSETQ. This CDR3 has 16 amino acids. The V gene end was trimmed by 0 bases and the J gene end by 0 bases; junction bases not matched to a gene: 1. The DNA of the CDR3 is TGCGCCAGCAGCTTGGATAGCGGGAGCTCCTACAATGAGCAGTTCTTC. It specifies CASSLDSGSSYNEQFF.

The rearrangement links TRBV2 to TRBJ2-2; no clear D. Germline V CDR1 and CDR2: SNHLY, FYNNEI. The ends were cut back, 4 bases at V and 2 bases at J, with 5 bases in the middle. The CDR3 extends over 13 amino acids. CDR3 in DNA: TGTGCCAGCAGTGTGCTAAACACCGGGGAGCTGTTTTTT. Amino acid sequence: CASSVLNTGELFF.

The chain carries TRBV10-3 and TRBJ1-2; D remains ambiguous. This CDR3 comprises 13 residues. Germline values: CDR1 ENHRY, CDR2 SYGVKD. V lost 6 bases and J 4 bases, leaving 12 bases between the germline ends. CDR3 region: CAIRVGKGYGYTF. The CDR3 bases are TGTGCCATCAGGGTAGGGAAAGGCTATGGCTACACCTTC.

The chain couples TRBV18 to TRBJ1-3; 7 bases are shared with TRBD1. With V trimmed by 3 bases and J by 0 bases, 8 bases remained unmatched. The CDR3 has 17 amino acids. Germline loops: CDR1 KGHSH, CDR2 LQKENI. CDR3 nucleotide sequence: TGTGCCAGCTCACCTTTCGGACAGGAAAGCTCTGGAAACACCATATATTTT. Its protein product is CASSPFGQESSGNTIYF.

The V call is TRBV5-6, the J call TRBJ2-7; 10 bases fit TRBD1. Germline lookup yields CDR1 SGHDT and CDR2 YYEEEE. The CDR3 is made up of 17 amino acids. V dropped 4 bases and J dropped 4; count of bases not matched to a gene: 14. CDR3 nucleotide sequence: TGTGCCAGCAGCGATTTTACCGGGACAGGGGACTTATACGAGCAGTACTTC. Translating gives CASSDFTGTGDLYEQYF.

The chain employs TRBV7-2 and TRBJ2-3; D is unresolved. Germline assignment: CDR1 SGHTA and CDR2 FQGNSA. The CDR3 extends over 13 amino acids. Trimming stripped 3 bases from V and 1 base from J, with 5 bases between. The CDR3 nucleotides read TGTGCCAGCAGCTTCAAAGGCACAGATACGCAGTATTTT. Protein sequence: CASSFKGTDTQYF.

The rearrangement joins TRBV2 to TRBJ2-2; the match to TRBD2 covers 15 bases. V lost 6 bases, J lost 7 bases, and 3 bases stayed unmatched. CDR3 length: 15 amino acids. Per the germline V gene, CDR1 is SNHLY and CDR2 is FYNNEI. CDR3 sequence: CASRGTSGRIGELFF. In DNA form, the CDR3 reads TGTGCCAGCAGGGGGACTAGCGGGAGGATCGGGGAGCTGTTTTTT.

CDR3 in amino acids: CASSYDRDGNQPQHF. The CDR3 nucleotides read TGTGCCAGCAGTTACGACAGGGATGGCAATCAGCCCCAGCATTTT. The chain couples TRBV5-8 to TRBJ1-5, with TRBD1 identical over 7 bases. The CDR3 totals 15 residues. Germline trimming cut 5 bases from V and 2 bases from J; bases unmatched to any gene: 7. The germline gives CDR1 SGHTS, CDR2 YDEGEE.

V gene TRBV29-1 combines with J gene TRBJ2-3; 12 nucleotides align to TRBD2. This CDR3 comprises 15 residues. The V segment lost 5 bases and the J segment 4 bases; nucleotides outside the gene matches: 7. CDR1 is SQVTM, CDR2 ANQGSEA, per germline. CDR3 DNA: TGCAGCGTTTGGTCGACTAGCGGGAGATCAGATACGCAGTATTTT. Protein product: CSVWSTSGRSDTQYF.

This chain connects TRBV9 to TRBJ2-2; D unresolved. CDR1 SGDLS and CDR2 YYNGEE come from the germline V gene. The germline V and J ends were trimmed by 10 bases and 2 bases, with 18 bases remaining between them. There are 15 residues in the CDR3. The CDR3 loop is CASTPGAINTGELFF. The CDR3 region has the DNA TGTGCCTCCACACCGGGTGCGATTAACACCGGGGAGCTGTTTTTT.

For this clone: Other DNA sequences in this specimen translate into the identical CDR3. The chain couples TRBV30 to TRBJ1-3, with no clear D. Germline V gives CDR1 GTSNPN, CDR2 SVGIG (reference sequence). The V gene lost 1 base and the J gene lost 0 bases, with 4 bases spanning the gap. CDR3 length: 13 amino acids. The chain's CDR3 is CAWSAGSGNTIYF. The CDR3 bases are TGTGCCTGGAGTGCTGGCTCTGGAAACACCATATATTTT.